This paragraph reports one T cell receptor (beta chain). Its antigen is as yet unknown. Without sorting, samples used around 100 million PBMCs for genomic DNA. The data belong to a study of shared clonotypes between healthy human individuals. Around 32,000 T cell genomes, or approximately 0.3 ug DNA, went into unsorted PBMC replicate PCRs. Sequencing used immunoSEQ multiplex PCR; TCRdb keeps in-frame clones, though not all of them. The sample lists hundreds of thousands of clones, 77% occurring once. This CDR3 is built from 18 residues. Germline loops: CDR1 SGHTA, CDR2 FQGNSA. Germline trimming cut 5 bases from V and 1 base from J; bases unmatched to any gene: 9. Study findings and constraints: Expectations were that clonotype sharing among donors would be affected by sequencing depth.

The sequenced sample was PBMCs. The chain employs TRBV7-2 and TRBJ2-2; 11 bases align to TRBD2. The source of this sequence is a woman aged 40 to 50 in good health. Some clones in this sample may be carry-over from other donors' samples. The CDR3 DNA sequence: TGTGCCAGCAGCCGTTTAGGACTAGCGGGCCGGAACACCGGGGAGCTGTTTTTT. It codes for CASSRLGLAGRNTGELFF.